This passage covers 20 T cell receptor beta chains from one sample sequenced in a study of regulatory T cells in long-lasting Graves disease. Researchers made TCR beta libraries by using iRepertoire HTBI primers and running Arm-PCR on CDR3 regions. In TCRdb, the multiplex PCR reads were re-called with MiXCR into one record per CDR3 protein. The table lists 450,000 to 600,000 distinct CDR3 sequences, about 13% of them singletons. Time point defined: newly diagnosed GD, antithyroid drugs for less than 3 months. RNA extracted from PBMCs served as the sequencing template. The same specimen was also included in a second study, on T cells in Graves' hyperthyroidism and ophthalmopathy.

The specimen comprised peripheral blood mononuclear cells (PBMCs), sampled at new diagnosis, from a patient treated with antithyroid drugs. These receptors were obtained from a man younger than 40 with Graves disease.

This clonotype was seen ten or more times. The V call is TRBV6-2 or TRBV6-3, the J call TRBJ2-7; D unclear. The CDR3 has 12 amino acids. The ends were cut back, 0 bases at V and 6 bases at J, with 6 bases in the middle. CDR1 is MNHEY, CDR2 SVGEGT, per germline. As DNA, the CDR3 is TGTGCCAGCAGTTACTCCCGGTTCGAGCAGTACTTC. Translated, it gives CASSYSRFEQYF.

The CDR3 is CASSMLGRRAANEQYF. The CDR3 DNA sequence: TGTGCCAGTAGCATGTTAGGGCGCAGGGCCGCGAACGAGCAGTACTTC. This sequence joins TRBV30 and TRBJ2-7; D may be TRBD1 (5 bases). The CDR3 totals 16 residues. Trimming stripped 8 bases from V and 5 bases from J, with 28 bases between. CDR1 is GTSNPN and CDR2 is SVGIG in the germline V gene (reference sequence). The whole variable domain, filled in from reference TRBV30 and TRBJ2-7, reads SQTIHQWPATLVQPVGSPLSLECTVEGTSNPNLYWYRQAAGRGLQLLFYSVGIGQISSEVPQNLSASRPQDRQFILSSKKLLLSDSGFYLCASSMLGRRAANEQYFGPGTRLTVT.

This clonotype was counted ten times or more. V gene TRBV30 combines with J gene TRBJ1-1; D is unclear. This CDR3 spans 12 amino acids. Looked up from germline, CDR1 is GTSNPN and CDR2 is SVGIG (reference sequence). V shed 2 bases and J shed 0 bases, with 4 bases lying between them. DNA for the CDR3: TGTGCCTGGAGTCGGATGAACACTGAAGCTTTCTTT. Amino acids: CAWSRMNTEAFF.

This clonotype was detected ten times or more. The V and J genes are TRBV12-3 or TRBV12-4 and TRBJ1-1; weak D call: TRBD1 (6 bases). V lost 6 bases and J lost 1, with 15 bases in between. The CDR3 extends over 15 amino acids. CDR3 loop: CASSSQTGPNTEAFF. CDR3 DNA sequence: TGTGCCAGCAGCTCGCAGACAGGACCGAACACTGAAGCTTTCTTT.

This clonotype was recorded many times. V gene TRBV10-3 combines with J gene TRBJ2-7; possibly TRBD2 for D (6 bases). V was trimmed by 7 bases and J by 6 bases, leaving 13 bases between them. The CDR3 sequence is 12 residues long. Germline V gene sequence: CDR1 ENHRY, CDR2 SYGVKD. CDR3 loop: CAIKERAGEQYF. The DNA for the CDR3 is TGTGCCATCAAAGAGCGGGCAGGCGAGCAGTACTTC.

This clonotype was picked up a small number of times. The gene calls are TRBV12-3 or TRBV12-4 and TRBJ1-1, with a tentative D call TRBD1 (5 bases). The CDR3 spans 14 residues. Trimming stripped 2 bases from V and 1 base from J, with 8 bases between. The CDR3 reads CASSLLDRNTEAFF. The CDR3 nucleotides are TGTGCCAGCAGTTTACTCGACAGGAACACTGAAGCTTTCTTT.

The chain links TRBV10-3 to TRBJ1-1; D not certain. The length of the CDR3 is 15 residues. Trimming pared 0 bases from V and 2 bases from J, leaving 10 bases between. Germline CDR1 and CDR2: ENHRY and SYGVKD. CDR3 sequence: CAISESVLFNTEAFF. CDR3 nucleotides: TGTGCCATCAGTGAGTCAGTACTGTTTAACACTGAAGCTTTCTTT.

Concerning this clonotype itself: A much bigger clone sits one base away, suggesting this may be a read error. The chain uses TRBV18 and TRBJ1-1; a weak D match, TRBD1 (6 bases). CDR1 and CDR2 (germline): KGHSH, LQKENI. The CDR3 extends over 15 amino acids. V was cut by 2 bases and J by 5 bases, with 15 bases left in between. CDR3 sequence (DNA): TGTGCCAGCTCACCAGCTTGGGGAGGGGGAACTGAAGCTTTCTTT. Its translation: CASSPAWGGGTEAFF.

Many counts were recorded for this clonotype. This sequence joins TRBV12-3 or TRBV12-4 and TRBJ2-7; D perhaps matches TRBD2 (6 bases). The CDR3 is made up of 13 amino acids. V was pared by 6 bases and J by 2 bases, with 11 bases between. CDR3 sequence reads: CASRGGRAYEQYF. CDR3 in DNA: TGTGCCAGCAGGGGGGGACGGGCCTACGAGCAGTACTTC.

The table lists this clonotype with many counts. The CDR3 sequence: CASSVLAGGGNEQFF. The CDR3 DNA sequence: TGTGCCAGCAGCGTACTAGCGGGAGGGGGGAATGAGCAGTTCTTC. The rearrangement uses TRBV9 and TRBJ2-1; 12 bases are a match to TRBD2. J was trimmed by 7 bases and V by 1 base; bases with no gene match: 3. The CDR3 sequence is 15 residues long. Germline values: CDR1 SGDLS, CDR2 YYNGEE. The full variable domain, with the rest looked up from reference TRBV9 and TRBJ2-1, is DSGVTQTPKHLITATGQRVTLRCSPRSGDLSVYWYQQSLDQGLQFLIQYYNGEERAKGNILERFSAQQFPDLHSELNLSSLELGDSALYFCASSVLAGGGNEQFFGPGTRLTVL.

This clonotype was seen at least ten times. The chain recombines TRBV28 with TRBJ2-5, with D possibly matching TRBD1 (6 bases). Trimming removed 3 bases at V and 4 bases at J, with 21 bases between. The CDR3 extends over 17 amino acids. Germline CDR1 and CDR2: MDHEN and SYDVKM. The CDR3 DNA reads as TGTGCCAGCAGTTTTCATATAGCCAGGGGTCGAAGAGAGACCCAGTACTTC. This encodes CASSFHIARGRRETQYF.

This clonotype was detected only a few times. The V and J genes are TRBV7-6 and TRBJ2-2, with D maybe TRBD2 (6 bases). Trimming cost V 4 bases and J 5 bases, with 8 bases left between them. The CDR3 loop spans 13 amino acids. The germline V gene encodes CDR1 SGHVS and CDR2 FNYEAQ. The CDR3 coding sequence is TGTGCCAGCAGCTACGGGAGAACCGGGGAGCTGTTTTTT. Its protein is CASSYGRTGELFF.

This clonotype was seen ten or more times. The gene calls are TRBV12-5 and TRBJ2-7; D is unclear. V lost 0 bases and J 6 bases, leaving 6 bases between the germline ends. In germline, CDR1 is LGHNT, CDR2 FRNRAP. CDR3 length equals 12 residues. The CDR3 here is CASGLVGSEQYF. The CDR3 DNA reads TGTGCTAGTGGTTTGGTAGGCAGCGAGCAGTACTTC.

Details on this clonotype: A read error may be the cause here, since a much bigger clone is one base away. CDR3: CASTSSAGFFHNEQFF. The CDR3, as DNA: TGTGCCAGCACTTCTTCTGCGGGATTTTTCCACAATGAGCAGTTCTTC. The V call is TRBV12-3 or TRBV12-4, the J call TRBJ2-1; a possible D gene is TRBD2 (6 bases). V lost 7 bases to trimming and J lost 5 bases, with 21 bases between them. The CDR3 has 16 residues.

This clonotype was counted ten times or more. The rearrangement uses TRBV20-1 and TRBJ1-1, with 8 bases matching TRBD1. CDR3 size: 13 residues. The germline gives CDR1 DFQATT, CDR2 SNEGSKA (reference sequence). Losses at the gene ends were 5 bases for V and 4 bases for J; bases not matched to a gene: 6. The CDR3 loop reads CSAWTGRTTEAFF. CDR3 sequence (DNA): TGCAGTGCTTGGACAGGGAGGACCACTGAAGCTTTCTTT.

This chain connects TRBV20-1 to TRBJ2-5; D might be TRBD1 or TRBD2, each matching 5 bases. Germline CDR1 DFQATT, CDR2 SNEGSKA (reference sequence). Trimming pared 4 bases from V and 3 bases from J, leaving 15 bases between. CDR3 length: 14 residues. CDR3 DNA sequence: TGCAGTGCTACCGGGGCGTCAATAGAAGAGACCCAGTACTTC. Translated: CSATGASIEETQYF.

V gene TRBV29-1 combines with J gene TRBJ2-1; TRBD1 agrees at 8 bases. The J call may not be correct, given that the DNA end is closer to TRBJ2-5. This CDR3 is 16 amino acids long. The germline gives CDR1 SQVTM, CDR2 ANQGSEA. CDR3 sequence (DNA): TGCAGCGTAGCGAAAACCGGGACAGGTATACAAGAGACCCAGTACTTC. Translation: CSVAKTGTGIQETQYF.

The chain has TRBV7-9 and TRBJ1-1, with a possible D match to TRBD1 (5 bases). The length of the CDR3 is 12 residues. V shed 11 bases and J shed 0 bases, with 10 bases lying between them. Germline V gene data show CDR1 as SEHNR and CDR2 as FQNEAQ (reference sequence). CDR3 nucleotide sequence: TGTGCCCCCCAAGGGGTGAACACTGAAGCTTTCTTT. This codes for CAPQGVNTEAFF.

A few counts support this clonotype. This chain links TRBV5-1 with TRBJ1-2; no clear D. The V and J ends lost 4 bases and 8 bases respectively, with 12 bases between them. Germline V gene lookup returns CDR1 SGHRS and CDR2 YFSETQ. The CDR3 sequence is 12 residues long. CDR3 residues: CASSRLEGGYTF. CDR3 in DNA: TGCGCCAGCAGCCGCCTTGAGGGCGGCTACACCTTC. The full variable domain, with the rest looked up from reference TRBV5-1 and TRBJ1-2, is KAGVTQTPRYLIKTRGQQVTLSCSPISGHRSVSWYQQTPGQGLQFLFEYFSETQRNKGNFPGRFSGRQFSNSRSEMNVSTLELGDSALYLCASSRLEGGYTFGSGTRLTVV.

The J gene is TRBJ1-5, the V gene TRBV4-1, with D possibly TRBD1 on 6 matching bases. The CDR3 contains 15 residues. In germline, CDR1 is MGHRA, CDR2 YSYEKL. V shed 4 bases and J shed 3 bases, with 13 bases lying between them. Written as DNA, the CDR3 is TGCGCCAGCAGCCGGCCAGGGGCCATCAATCAGCCCCAGCATTTT. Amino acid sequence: CASSRPGAINQPQHF.